What follows describes a single T cell receptor (beta chain). The antigen remains unidentified. All donors were healthy Caucasians. This entry comes from a study of identical twins. The CDR3 length is 13 residues. The germline V and J ends were trimmed by 6 bases and 9 bases, with 12 bases remaining between them. Study-wide results and caveats: The abundant beta clonotypes from cord blood had fewer insertions, and memory repertoires had none of this. The study reached conclusions through statistical analysis that was cross-sectional, not following the same donors. The degree of excess twin sharing was weaker in beta out-of-frame sequences.

TCRdb reprocessed the 5' RACE reads with MiXCR, giving one entry per CDR3 protein. This table has approximately 490,000 distinct CDR3 sequences, about 20% appearing once. The sample also formed part of further work on yellow fever vaccine responses in identical twins.

The clonotype comes from a woman aged 18-30 years in good health. V and J are TRBV12-3 or TRBV12-4 and TRBJ1-6, with D possibly matching TRBD1 (5 bases). Sequenced sample: CD4+ T cells sorted from blood. The CDR3 coding sequence is TGTGCCAGCAGGACCGATGGGGGTTCACCCCTCCACTTT. Protein sequence: CASRTDGGSPLHF.